The 26 T cell receptor beta chains reported below all come from one sample, sequenced in a study of shared clonotypes between healthy human individuals. Some clones are missing from TCRdb's copy, which holds only in-frame ones; the method was immunoSEQ multiplex PCR. The data show under 2.5 million clones, roughly 92% seen once. Sequencing used naive CD4+ T cells from PBMCs. Subset of the sample: CD45RA+ positively selected. Every receptor here comes from a man aged 18-30 years in good health. Some clones in this sample may be carry-over from other donors' samples.

In this sample, this clone turned up once. This sequence joins TRBV5-5 and TRBJ1-2; 8 bases map to TRBD1. Germline V gives CDR1 SGHKS, CDR2 YYEKEE (reference sequence). There are 13 residues in the CDR3. V shed 7 bases, J shed 8 bases, and the junction held 10 bases outside the gene matches. The CDR3 reads CASGTGTGQGYTF. The CDR3 bases are TGTGCCAGCGGAACCGGGACAGGTCAAGGCTACACCTTC.

The chain has TRBV10-2 and TRBJ2-1; TRBD2 matches at 12 bases. Germline assignment: CDR1 WSHSY and CDR2 SAAADI. V shed 9 bases, J shed 6 bases, and the junction held 6 bases outside the gene matches. This CDR3 contains 14 residues. CDR3 sequence (DNA): TGCGCCAGTTGGGGACTAGCGGGCGCCAATGAGCAGTTCTTC. Encoded protein: CASWGLAGANEQFF.

The table lists this clone with a few counts. The chain has TRBV5-1 and TRBJ1-1; no clear D gene. V dropped 1 base and J dropped 1 base, with 14 bases sitting between them. The CDR3 totals 16 residues. Germline V gives CDR1 SGHRS, CDR2 YFSETQ. The CDR3 loop reads CASSLMGSTTNTEAFF. Here the CDR3 DNA reads TGCGCCAGCAGCTTGATGGGTAGTACAACGAACACTGAAGCTTTCTTT.

V usage is TRBV28 and J usage is TRBJ1-2; no clear D. In germline, CDR1 is MDHEN, CDR2 SYDVKM. This CDR3 has 15 amino acids. Trimming pared 4 bases from V and 5 bases from J, leaving 17 bases between. For the CDR3, the DNA is TGTGCCAGCAGTTCCCCCCATGGGATTGGGTATGGCTACACCTTC. Its protein product is CASSSPHGIGYGYTF.

V usage is TRBV29-1 and J usage is TRBJ2-7, with 8 positions matching TRBD1. V gave up 6 bases and J gave up 3 bases; unmatched junction bases: 4. CDR3 size: 12 residues. CDR1 and CDR2 (germline): SQVTM, ANQGSEA. CDR3 sequence (DNA): TGCAGCGTCTGCACAGGGGGCTACGAGCAGTACTTC. Translating it yields CSVCTGGYEQYF.

This clone came up once. This rearrangement joins TRBV7-7 to TRBJ1-5; 8 nucleotides agree with TRBD1. From germline, CDR1 is SSHAT and CDR2 FNYEAQ (reference sequence). The CDR3 has 17 residues. The trim removed 2 bases at V and 1 base at J, leaving 7 bases unmatched. The CDR3 here is CASSLPWYRGSNQPQHF. The DNA for the CDR3 is TGTGCCAGCAGCTTACCCTGGTACAGGGGGAGCAATCAGCCCCAGCATTTT.

CDR3 region: CASSPGAASGYQETQYF. The CDR3 nucleotides read TGTGCCAGCAGCCCAGGGGCGGCTAGCGGGTACCAAGAGACCCAGTACTTC. The chain combines TRBV11-3 with TRBJ2-5; TRBD2 matches at 8 bases. The CDR3 sequence is 17 residues long. CDR1 and CDR2 from the germline V gene are SGHNT and YENEEA. Germline trimming cut 5 bases from V and 0 bases from J; bases unmatched to any gene: 11.

The V gene is TRBV19, the J gene TRBJ2-2; the D gene is possibly TRBD1 (7 bases). The CDR3 extends over 16 amino acids. Trimming shortened V by 1 base and J by 4 bases, and 13 bases separated the two germline ends. Per germline, CDR1 LNHDA and CDR2 SQIVND (reference sequence). The CDR3 DNA sequence: TGTGCCAGTAGTATAGGCGGCAGGGGGGCCACCGGGGAGCTGTTTTTT. Translated, it gives CASSIGGRGATGELFF.

The chain carries TRBV18 and TRBJ2-1, with a weak D call TRBD2 (7 bases). The germline CDR1 and CDR2 sequences are KGHSH and LQKENI. This CDR3 has 16 residues. V was clipped by 6 bases and J by 0 bases, with 15 bases between them. The CDR3 bases are TGTGCCAGCTCTCTCCGCGGGGGCCTCTCCTACAATGAGCAGTTCTTC. This encodes CASSLRGGLSYNEQFF.

This rearrangement joins TRBV5-4 to TRBJ2-7; 7 nucleotides match TRBD2. The CDR3 is made up of 14 amino acids. Trimming at V came to 0 bases and at J to 6 bases, leaving 6 bases not matched to a gene. From germline, CDR1 is SGHNT and CDR2 YYREEE (reference sequence). The CDR3 DNA reads TGTGCCAGCAGCTTGGGGGTGGGAGGGCGCGAGCAGTACTTC. It codes for CASSLGVGGREQYF.

The V gene is TRBV7-7, the J gene TRBJ2-1; TRBD2 matches 9 bases. Per germline, CDR1 SSHAT and CDR2 FNYEAQ (reference sequence). V gave up 5 bases and J gave up 1 base; unmatched junction bases: 15. The CDR3 runs to 19 residues. DNA for the CDR3: TGTGCCAGCAGCCGCAGGCGGGAGGGAATCATGTGGTCCTACAATGAGCAGTTCTTC. This codes for CASSRRREGIMWSYNEQFF. Combining the CDR3 with reference TRBV7-7 and TRBJ2-1 gives the whole variable domain GAGVSQSPRYKVTKRGQDVTLRCDPISSHATLYWYQQALGQGPEFLTYFNYEAQPDKSGLPSDRFSAERPEGSISTLTIQRTEQRDSAMYRCASSRRREGIMWSYNEQFFGPGTRLTVL.

The chain uses TRBV10-3 and TRBJ1-5; 7 bases line up with TRBD1. The length of the CDR3 is 13 residues. V dropped 7 bases and J dropped 3; count of bases not matched to a gene: 3. From germline, CDR1 is ENHRY and CDR2 SYGVKD. The CDR3 sequence is CAIKGTDNQPQHF. CDR3 coding DNA: TGTGCCATCAAAGGGACAGACAATCAGCCCCAGCATTTT.

The chain has TRBV13 and TRBJ2-7; D uncertain. The V and J ends lost 3 bases and 4 bases respectively, with 10 bases between them. The CDR3 covers 13 residues. The germline V gene has CDR1 PRHDT and CDR2 FYEKMQ (reference sequence). The CDR3 protein is CASSLTAGYEQYF. The CDR3 DNA is TGTGCCAGCAGCTTGACTGCCGGGTACGAGCAGTACTTC.

This sequence joins TRBV4-1 and TRBJ1-6, with D perhaps TRBD1 (5 bases). Trimming stripped 3 bases from V and 8 bases from J, with 11 bases between. Germline V gene data show CDR1 as MGHRA and CDR2 as YSYEKL. The CDR3 contains 14 residues. The CDR3 nucleotides are TGCGCCAGCAGCCACCCACTGGGGGATTCACCCCTCCACTTT. This translates into CASSHPLGDSPLHF.

This clone appeared once. The chain combines TRBV5-8 with TRBJ1-5, with 9 bases fitting TRBD1. The CDR3 loop spans 15 amino acids. V gave up 7 bases and J gave up 5 bases; unmatched junction bases: 10. In germline, CDR1 is SGHTS, CDR2 YDEGEE. Written as DNA, the CDR3 is TGTGCCAGCGGGGGACAGGGTTTAATTTATCAGCCCCAGCATTTT. It yields the protein CASGGQGLIYQPQHF.

The rearrangement links TRBV2 to TRBJ2-5, with no clear D. Germline V gene data show CDR1 as SNHLY and CDR2 as FYNNEI. The CDR3 spans 14 residues. With 7 bases removed from V and 3 bases from J, the gap between germline ends came to 15 bases. CDR3 in amino acids: CASTPDNVKETQYF. The DNA for the CDR3 is TGTGCCAGCACTCCCGACAACGTTAAAGAGACCCAGTACTTC.

The chain uses TRBV19 and TRBJ2-1, with D possibly matching TRBD2 (5 bases). The CDR3 is made up of 15 amino acids. V shed 4 bases and J shed 8 bases, with 18 bases lying between them. CDR1 LNHDA and CDR2 SQIVND come from the germline V gene (reference sequence). Here the CDR3 reads CASSTLEPLQDEQFF. In nucleotides, the CDR3 is TGTGCCAGTAGTACACTAGAACCCTTACAAGATGAGCAGTTCTTC.

This chain uses TRBV14 with TRBJ2-7; TRBD1 matches at 7 bases. V lost 4 bases to trimming and J lost 2 bases; unmatched junction nucleotides: 14. Germline V lookup: CDR1 SGHDN, CDR2 FVKESK. The CDR3 runs to 17 residues. The CDR3, as DNA: TGTGCCAGCAGCCGACTACGGACAGGCGGCGCAGCCTACGAGCAGTACTTC. Translating gives CASSRLRTGGAAYEQYF.

The chain carries TRBV4-3 and TRBJ2-1; the D gene is possibly TRBD2 (7 bases). This CDR3 spans 15 amino acids. CDR1 is LGHNA, CDR2 YSLEER, per germline. V shed 5 bases and J shed 5 bases, with 16 bases lying between them. The CDR3 coding sequence is TGCGCCAGCAGCTACAGGGAGGGTCACGACAATGAGCAGTTCTTC. It yields the protein CASSYREGHDNEQFF.

V gene TRBV19 combines with J gene TRBJ2-7; 7 nucleotides align to TRBD1. The CDR3 length is 14 residues. Germline CDR1 and CDR2: LNHDA and SQIVND (reference sequence). Trimming cost V 6 bases and J 3 bases; bases outside gene matches: 8. In DNA, the CDR3 is TGTGCCAGTAGCCCTAGGACAGGCTTCTACGAGCAGTACTTC. This encodes CASSPRTGFYEQYF.

This sequence joins TRBV27 and TRBJ2-7, with D perhaps given as TRBD1 or TRBD2 (7 bases each). Between the trimmed V and J ends, which lost 7 bases and 7 bases, there was a span of 20 bases. The CDR3 covers 14 residues. Germline lookup yields CDR1 MNHEY and CDR2 SMNVEV (reference sequence). CDR3 DNA sequence: TGTGCCAGCACCCGTGGGCAGGGGGAGGGGGAGCAGTACTTC. Translated: CASTRGQGEGEQYF.

The chain recombines TRBV7-2 with TRBJ2-7, with D hard to call. The ends were cut back, 5 bases at V and 2 bases at J, with 13 bases in the middle. The CDR3 consists of 14 residues. Germline CDR1 SGHTA, CDR2 FQGNSA. This CDR3 reads CASSRPGLTYEQYF. The CDR3 bases are TGTGCCAGCAGCAGGCCGGGCCTAACCTACGAGCAGTACTTC.

On this clone: This same CDR3 is encoded by further DNA sequences in the sample. V and J are TRBV5-1 and TRBJ1-4; TRBD1 aligns across 9 bases. CDR3 length equals 15 residues. V trimming: 4 bases; J trimming: 5 bases; junction bases outside the gene matches: 6. Germline V CDR1 and CDR2: SGHRS, YFSETQ. In nucleotides, the CDR3 is TGCGCCAGCAGCCCGGCGGGGACAGGGAATGAAAAACTGTTTTTT. Amino acids: CASSPAGTGNEKLFF.

V gene TRBV7-8 combines with J gene TRBJ2-5, with 7 nucleotides matching TRBD1. CDR1 SGHVS and CDR2 FQNEAQ come from the germline V gene. CDR3 length: 14 amino acids. The trim removed 5 bases at V and 2 bases at J, leaving 5 bases unmatched. The CDR3 nucleotides read TGTGCCAGCAGCCGGATGACAGGGCAAGAGACCCAGTACTTC. Its translation: CASSRMTGQETQYF.

The DNA for the CDR3 is TGTGCCAGCAGCCGCCTAGCGGGAGGCTTGAACAATGAGCAGTTCTTC. This codes for CASSRLAGGLNNEQFF. The V and J genes are TRBV14 and TRBJ2-1; 11 positions agree with TRBD2. Per germline, CDR1 SGHDN and CDR2 FVKESK. V dropped 4 bases and J dropped 5; count of bases not matched to a gene: 7. The CDR3 is 16 amino acids.

This chain connects TRBV6-6 to TRBJ1-2; TRBD1 might be the D (5 bases). Germline V gene sequence: CDR1 MNHNY, CDR2 SVGAGI (reference sequence). The CDR3 extends over 13 amino acids. The V end lost 8 bases, the J end lost 5 bases, and 15 bases lay between the germline ends. CDR3 sequence: CASGLLGGYGYTF. DNA of the CDR3: TGTGCCAGCGGTCTCCTTGGGGGATATGGCTACACCTTC.